This T cell receptor beta chain was sequenced in a study of response to subunit inactivated influenza vaccine. TCRdb used MiXCR to reprocess the RT-PCR reads, holding one entry per CDR3 protein. The data hold approximately 480,000 distinct CDR3 sequences, with about 10% observed a single time. Whole-study findings and limits: Seasonal influenza vaccination, on each occasion, was suggested by the authors to recruit few new T cells.

A few counts support this clonotype. Antigen: not known. The material was PBMCs from blood, obtained around seven weeks after vaccination. This clonotype originated in a man over 45 who received an inactivated influenza vaccine.

CDR3 in amino acids: CASSSSYLDRGRFTGELFF. The CDR3 DNA reads TGTGCCAGCAGTTCCTCCTACCTGGACAGGGGTCGATTCACCGGGGAGCTGTTTTTT. The rearrangement joins TRBV28 to TRBJ2-2, with 9 bases fitting TRBD1. The junction had 16 bases not matched to a gene; V was cut back by 4 bases and J by 4 bases. CDR1 is MDHEN, CDR2 SYDVKM, per germline. CDR3 length: 19 residues.